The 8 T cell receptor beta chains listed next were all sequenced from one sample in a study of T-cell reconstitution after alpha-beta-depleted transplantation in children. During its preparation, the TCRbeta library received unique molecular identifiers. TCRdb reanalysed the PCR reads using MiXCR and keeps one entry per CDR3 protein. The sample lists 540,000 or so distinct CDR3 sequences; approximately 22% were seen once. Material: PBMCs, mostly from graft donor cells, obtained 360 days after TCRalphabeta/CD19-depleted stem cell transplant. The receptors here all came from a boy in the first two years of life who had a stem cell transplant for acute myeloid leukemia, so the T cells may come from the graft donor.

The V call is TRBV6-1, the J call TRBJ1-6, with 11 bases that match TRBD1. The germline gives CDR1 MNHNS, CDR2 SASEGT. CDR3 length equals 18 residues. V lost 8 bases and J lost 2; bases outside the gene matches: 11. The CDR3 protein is CASWGQGVSVAYNSPLHF. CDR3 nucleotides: TGTGCCAGCTGGGGACAGGGGGTATCGGTCGCCTATAATTCACCCCTCCACTTT.

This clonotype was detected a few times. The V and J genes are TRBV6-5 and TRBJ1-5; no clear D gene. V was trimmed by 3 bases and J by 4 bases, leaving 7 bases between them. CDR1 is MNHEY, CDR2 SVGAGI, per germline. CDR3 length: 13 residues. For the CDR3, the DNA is TGTGCCAGCAGTTATGGGATTAATCAGCCCCAGCATTTT. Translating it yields CASSYGINQPQHF.

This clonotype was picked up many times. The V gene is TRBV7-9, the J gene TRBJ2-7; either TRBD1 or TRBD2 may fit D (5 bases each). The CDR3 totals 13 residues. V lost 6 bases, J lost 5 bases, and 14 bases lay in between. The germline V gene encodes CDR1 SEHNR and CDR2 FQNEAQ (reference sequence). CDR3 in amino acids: CASRSALGDEQYF. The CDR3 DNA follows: TGTGCCAGCAGGTCCGCCCTGGGGGACGAGCAGTACTTC.

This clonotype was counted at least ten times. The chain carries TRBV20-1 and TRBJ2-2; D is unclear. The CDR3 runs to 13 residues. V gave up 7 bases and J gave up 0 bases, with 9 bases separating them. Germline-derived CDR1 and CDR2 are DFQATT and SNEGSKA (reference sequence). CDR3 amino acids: CSGSGANTGELFF. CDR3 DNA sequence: TGCAGTGGTTCCGGAGCGAACACCGGGGAGCTGTTTTTT.

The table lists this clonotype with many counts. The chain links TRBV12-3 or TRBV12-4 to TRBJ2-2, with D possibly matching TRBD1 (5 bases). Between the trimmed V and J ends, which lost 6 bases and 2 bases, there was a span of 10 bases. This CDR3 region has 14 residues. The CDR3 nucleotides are TGTGCCAGCAGCATTACAGGAAACACCGGGGAGCTGTTTTTT. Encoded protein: CASSITGNTGELFF.

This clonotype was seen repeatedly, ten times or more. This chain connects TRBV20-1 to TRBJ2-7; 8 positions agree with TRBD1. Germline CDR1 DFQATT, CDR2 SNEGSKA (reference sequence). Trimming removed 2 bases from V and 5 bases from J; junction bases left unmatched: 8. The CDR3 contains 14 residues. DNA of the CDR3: TGCAGTGCTAGACAAGGACAGGGAACGAACGAGCAGTACTTC. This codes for CSARQGQGTNEQYF.

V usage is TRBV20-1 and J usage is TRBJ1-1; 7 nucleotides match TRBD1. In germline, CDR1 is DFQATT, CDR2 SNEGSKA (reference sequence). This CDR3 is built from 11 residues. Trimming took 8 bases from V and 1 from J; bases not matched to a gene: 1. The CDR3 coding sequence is TGCAGTACAGGGGAGAACACTGAAGCTTTCTTT. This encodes CSTGENTEAFF.

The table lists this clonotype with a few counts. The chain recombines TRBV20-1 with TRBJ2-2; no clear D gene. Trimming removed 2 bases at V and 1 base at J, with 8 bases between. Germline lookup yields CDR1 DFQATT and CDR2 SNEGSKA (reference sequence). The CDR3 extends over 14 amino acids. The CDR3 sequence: CSARWFMNTGELFF. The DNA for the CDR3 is TGCAGTGCTAGATGGTTTATGAACACCGGGGAGCTGTTTTTT.